The 23 T cell receptor beta chains given below trace back to one sample, sequenced in a study of T-cell reconstitution after alpha-beta-depleted transplantation in children. Molecular barcoding with unique molecular identifiers was used for the TCRbeta library. TCRdb processed the PCR reads anew with MiXCR; each CDR3 protein has one entry. In the table there are roughly 500,000 distinct CDR3 sequences, roughly 33% of which are singletons. Sample: PBMCs from the stem cell graft donor, taken from the stem cell graft. The receptors were sampled from a human donor who donated a stem cell graft to a child with aplastic anemia.

The chain has TRBV5-6 and TRBJ1-3; D is unresolved. The V gene lost 0 bases and the J gene lost 1 base, with 11 bases spanning the gap. Germline loops: CDR1 SGHDT, CDR2 YYEEEE. This CDR3 is 16 amino acids long. CDR3 protein: CASSLAWRKSGNTIYF. CDR3 DNA: TGTGCCAGCAGCTTGGCGTGGAGGAAATCTGGAAACACCATATATTTT.

The V call is TRBV11-3, the J call TRBJ1-1; maybe TRBD1 (6 bases). Deletions cut 0 bases from V and 1 base from J, with 15 bases between. Germline V gene data show CDR1 as SGHNT and CDR2 as YENEEA. This CDR3 is built from 17 residues. CDR3 sequence (DNA): TGTGCCAGCAGCTTAGATCAAATGGGGGCAGGGAACACTGAAGCTTTCTTT. It specifies CASSLDQMGAGNTEAFF.

This chain connects TRBV5-1 to TRBJ2-3, with 11 bases aligning to TRBD2. This CDR3 spans 17 amino acids. Per germline, CDR1 SGHRS and CDR2 YFSETQ. J was trimmed by 4 bases and V by 2 bases; bases with no gene match: 9. The CDR3 spells CASSLASSSGRSDTQYF. Written as DNA, the CDR3 is TGCGCCAGCAGCTTAGCCTCGTCTAGCGGGAGGTCAGATACGCAGTATTTT.

CDR3 DNA sequence: TGTGCCTGGAGTGTAGGCGTAAGACAGGCCCAAGAGACCCAGTACTTC. Protein: CAWSVGVRQAQETQYF. The J gene is TRBJ2-5, the V gene TRBV30; tentatively, D is TRBD1 (6 bases). V lost 0 bases, J lost 1 base, and 15 bases lay in between. Germline lookup yields CDR1 GTSNPN and CDR2 SVGIG (reference sequence). The CDR3 runs 16 residues.

This rearrangement joins TRBV20-1 to TRBJ2-1; D not resolved. The V gene's germline CDR1 is DFQATT and CDR2 SNEGSKA (reference sequence). The V end lost 0 bases, the J end lost 7 bases, and 7 bases lay between the germline ends. The CDR3 spans 12 residues. The DNA of the CDR3 is TGCAGTGCTAGAGATGGGTGGAATGAGCAGTTCTTC. This sequence encodes CSARDGWNEQFF.

At least ten counts were recorded for this clonotype. This chain links TRBV4-3 with TRBJ2-3; D is uncertain. Trimming removed 1 base at V and 6 bases at J, with 2 bases between. Germline lookup yields CDR1 LGHNA and CDR2 YSLEER. The CDR3 has 11 amino acids. In DNA, the CDR3 is TGCGCCAGCAGCCAAGGCGATACGCAGTATTTT. This translates into CASSQGDTQYF.

The V call is TRBV15, the J call TRBJ1-4, with D tentatively TRBD1 (5 bases). The V and J ends lost 0 bases and 7 bases respectively, with 15 bases between them. The CDR3 has 16 residues. Germline values: CDR1 LNHNV, CDR2 YYDKDF (reference sequence). The chain's CDR3 is CATSRDPPGGGEKLFF. The CDR3 DNA reads as TGTGCCACCAGCAGAGATCCCCCTGGGGGTGGTGAAAAACTGTTTTTT.

The chain combines TRBV10-3 with TRBJ2-3; D might be TRBD2 (5 bases). The germline V gene encodes CDR1 ENHRY and CDR2 SYGVKD. This CDR3 is 13 amino acids long. V lost 8 bases and J 0 bases, leaving 9 bases between the germline ends. The CDR3 protein is CAIRGSSTDTQYF. The CDR3 DNA reads TGTGCCATCCGGGGATCTAGCACAGATACGCAGTATTTT.

The J gene is TRBJ1-1, the V gene TRBV15; D gene uncertain. V was shortened by 0 bases and J by 1 base, with 6 bases between the two germline ends. The CDR3 totals 14 residues. CDR1 and CDR2 from the germline V gene are LNHNV and YYDKDF (reference sequence). CDR3 protein: CATSRETRNTEAFF. CDR3 DNA sequence: TGTGCCACCAGCAGAGAAACAAGGAACACTGAAGCTTTCTTT. Full variable domain (remainder filled in from reference TRBV15 and TRBJ1-1): DAMVIQNPRYQVTQFGKPVTLSCSQTLNHNVMYWYQQKSSQAPKLLFHYYDKDFNNEADTPDNFQSRRPNTSFCFLDIRSPGLGDTAMYLCATSRETRNTEAFFGQGTRLTVV.

The chain is built from TRBV5-1 and TRBJ2-7, with D possibly matching TRBD2 (6 bases). Germline lookup yields CDR1 SGHRS and CDR2 YFSETQ. Trimming shortened V by 2 bases and J by 5 bases, and 20 bases separated the two germline ends. The CDR3 totals 16 residues. CDR3 DNA: TGCGCCAGCAGCTTTGGTGGCGGGATCCCACCCGACGAGCAGTACTTC. This sequence encodes CASSFGGGIPPDEQYF.

This clonotype has more than one count but fewer than ten. The V call is TRBV5-4, the J call TRBJ2-2, with unresolved D. Trimming shortened V by 2 bases and J by 6 bases, and 11 bases separated the two germline ends. Germline V gives CDR1 SGHNT, CDR2 YYREEE (reference sequence). The CDR3 runs 14 residues. In DNA, the CDR3 is TGTGCCAGCAGCTTCGCCTTAGGGTCCGGGGAGCTGTTTTTT. Its protein is CASSFALGSGELFF.

This clonotype came up a few times. The chain employs TRBV29-1 and TRBJ2-7, with TRBD2 identical over 10 bases. Germline CDR1 reads SQVTM; CDR2 reads ANQGSEA. The CDR3 has 14 amino acids. The J segment lost 4 bases and the V segment lost 0 bases, leaving 3 bases of the junction unmatched. This CDR3 is CSVEEGTSEYEQYF. The CDR3, as DNA: TGCAGCGTTGAAGAGGGGACTAGCGAATACGAGCAGTACTTC.

This chain connects TRBV21-1 to TRBJ2-5; the D call in the table, TRBD1, was not verified against the DNA. TRBV21-1 is a pseudogene segment. There are 19 residues in the CDR3. The CDR3 sequence: CASSLPTVSGACSGETQYF. CDR3 coding DNA: TGTGCCAGCAGCCTCCCCACCGTCTCTGGGGCATGCTCTGGGGAGACCCAGTACTTC.

This clonotype was counted between two and nine times. The V gene is TRBV29-1, the J gene TRBJ1-1; weak D call: TRBD1 (5 bases). CDR1 is SQVTM, CDR2 ANQGSEA, per germline. CDR3 size: 15 residues. V dropped 3 bases and J dropped 0 bases, with 14 bases sitting between them. The CDR3 region has the DNA TGCAGCGTTGACGTGGGGAGACAGATGAACACTGAAGCTTTCTTT. Translated, it gives CSVDVGRQMNTEAFF.

J is TRBJ2-7 and V is TRBV23-1; TRBD1 is a possible D gene (6 bases). TRBV23-1 counts as an open reading frame of uncertain function. CDR3 length equals 15 residues. V was clipped by 9 bases and J by 0 bases, with 18 bases between them. Here the CDR3 DNA reads TGCGCCAGAAACGTCCGGGACACCAACTCCTACGAGCAGTACGTC. Translation gives CARNVRDTNSYEQYV.

The chain has TRBV12-3 or TRBV12-4 and TRBJ1-1; 11 bases align to TRBD1. CDR3 length: 16 amino acids. V dropped 7 bases and J dropped 4; count of bases not matched to a gene: 11. The CDR3 nucleotides are TGTGCCAGCAACCTCGGACAGGGGGCGGGAGGCACTGAAGCTTTCTTT. Encoded protein: CASNLGQGAGGTEAFF.

This clonotype is a singleton in its sample. The V call is TRBV3-1, the J call TRBJ2-5, with D perhaps TRBD2 (5 bases). Deletions cut 6 bases from V and 2 bases from J, with 13 bases between. CDR1 and CDR2 (germline): LGHDT, YNNKEL (reference sequence). The CDR3 has 14 amino acids. The DNA for the CDR3 is TGTGCCAGCAGGGTTGCGGGCCCACAAGAGACCCAGTACTTC. Protein sequence: CASRVAGPQETQYF.

The rearrangement links TRBV28 to TRBJ2-7; D might be TRBD1 or TRBD2, each matching 5 bases. This CDR3 is built from 19 residues. Germline V gives CDR1 MDHEN, CDR2 SYDVKM. The V end lost 3 bases, the J end lost 1 base, and 25 bases lay between the germline ends. The CDR3 loop reads CASSLPLLVGEPLSYEQYF. CDR3 nucleotides: TGTGCCAGCAGTTTGCCCCTTCTAGTGGGGGAGCCTCTATCCTACGAGCAGTACTTC.

The chain links TRBV6-2 or TRBV6-3 to TRBJ1-5; unclear D gene. The length of the CDR3 is 14 residues. Between the trimmed V and J ends, which lost 3 bases and 5 bases, there was a span of 11 bases. CDR1 is MNHEY, CDR2 SVGEGT, per germline. CDR3 region: CASSYLMRDQPQHF. The DNA of the CDR3 is TGTGCCAGCAGTTATTTGATGAGGGATCAGCCCCAGCATTTT.

The chain couples TRBV4-2 to TRBJ2-2; D call uncertain. Trimming removed 1 base from V and 4 bases from J, with 7 bases in between. The CDR3 is made up of 14 amino acids. The germline CDR1 and CDR2 sequences are LGHNA and YNFKEQ. The CDR3: CASSQATPTGELFF. The CDR3 DNA follows: TGTGCCAGCAGCCAAGCAACTCCCACCGGGGAGCTGTTTTTT.

This chain connects TRBV20-1 to TRBJ1-1; D is unresolved. Per the germline V gene, CDR1 is DFQATT and CDR2 is SNEGSKA (reference sequence). V lost 0 bases and J lost 5, with 4 bases in between. This CDR3 spans 11 amino acids. The CDR3 sequence: CSARDRTEAFF. The CDR3, as DNA: TGCAGTGCTAGAGATAGGACTGAAGCTTTCTTT.

This clonotype was counted a few times. The V gene is TRBV7-2, the J gene TRBJ2-3, with no clear D. This CDR3 contains 13 residues. The germline gives CDR1 SGHTA, CDR2 FQGNSA. The V end was cut by 6 bases, the J end by 0 bases, with 7 bases between. CDR3 residues: CASRSSSTDTQYF. The CDR3, as DNA: TGTGCCAGCAGATCCTCTAGCACAGATACGCAGTATTTT.

This CDR3 is CASSKTGQHYEQYV. The CDR3, as DNA: TGTGCCAGCAGTAAAACAGGACAGCACTACGAGCAGTACGTC. This chain connects TRBV6-1 to TRBJ2-7; D is possibly TRBD1 (6 bases). Between the trimmed V and J ends, which lost 5 bases and 3 bases, there was a span of 14 bases. The CDR3 contains 14 residues. CDR1 and CDR2 from the germline V gene are MNHNS and SASEGT.